Here is one T cell receptor (beta chain) with its context. Its antigen is unidentified. Having ophthalmopathy, the donors showed moderate-to-severe activity, CAS ≥3 and NOSPECS ≥4, with disease lasting under 3 months. Establishment of the diagnosis relied upon clinical symptoms, serum thyroxine, TRAb, thyroid ultrasound and orbital computed tomography. PBMCs were density-gradient isolated from roughly 9.5 ml fresh blood. These data originate in a study of Graves' ophthalmopathy and Graves' hyperthyroidism. Study results and limitations: Sensitivity reached approximately 85% and specificity around 81% for a 13-signature model separating ophthalmopathy from stable hyperthyroidism.

Researchers took RNA transcripts and amplified TCR beta CDR3 regions from them. After a first-round RT-PCR with HTBI primers, a second-round multiplex PCR was run. TCRdb analysed the multiplex PCR reads with MiXCR anew, one entry per CDR3 protein. The data hold almost 750,000 distinct CDR3 sequences, with 40% observed a single time. Trimming removed 0 bases from V and 13 bases from J, with 15 bases in between. Germline V gives CDR1 MNHNY, CDR2 SVGAGI (reference sequence). The CDR3 is 14 amino acids. The sample taken for sequencing was peripheral blood. The chain employs TRBV6-6 and TRBJ1-4; D unclear. The clonotype originates from an adult man with Graves' ophthalmopathy. The CDR3 loop is CASSYSDSFNALFF. The DNA of the CDR3 is TGTGCCAGCAGTTACTCGGACTCCTTTAACGCACTGTTTTTT.